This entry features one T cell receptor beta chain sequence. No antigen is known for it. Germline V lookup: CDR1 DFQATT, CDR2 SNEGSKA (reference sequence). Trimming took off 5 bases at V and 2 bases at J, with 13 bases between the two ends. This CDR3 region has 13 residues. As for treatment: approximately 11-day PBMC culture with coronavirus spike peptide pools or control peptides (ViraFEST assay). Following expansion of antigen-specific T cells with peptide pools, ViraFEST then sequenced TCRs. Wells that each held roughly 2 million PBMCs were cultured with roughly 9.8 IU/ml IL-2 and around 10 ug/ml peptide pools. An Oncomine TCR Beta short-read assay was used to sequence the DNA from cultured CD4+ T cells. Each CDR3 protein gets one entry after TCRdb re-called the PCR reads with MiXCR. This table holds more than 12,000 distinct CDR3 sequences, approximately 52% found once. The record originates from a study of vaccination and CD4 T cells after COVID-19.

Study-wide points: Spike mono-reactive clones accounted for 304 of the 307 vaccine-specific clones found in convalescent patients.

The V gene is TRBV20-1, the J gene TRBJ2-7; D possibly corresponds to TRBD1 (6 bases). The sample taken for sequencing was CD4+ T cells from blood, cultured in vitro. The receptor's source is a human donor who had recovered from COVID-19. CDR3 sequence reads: CSARHRAAYEQYF. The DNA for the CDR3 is TGCAGTGCTCGACACAGGGCAGCCTACGAGCAGTACTTC.